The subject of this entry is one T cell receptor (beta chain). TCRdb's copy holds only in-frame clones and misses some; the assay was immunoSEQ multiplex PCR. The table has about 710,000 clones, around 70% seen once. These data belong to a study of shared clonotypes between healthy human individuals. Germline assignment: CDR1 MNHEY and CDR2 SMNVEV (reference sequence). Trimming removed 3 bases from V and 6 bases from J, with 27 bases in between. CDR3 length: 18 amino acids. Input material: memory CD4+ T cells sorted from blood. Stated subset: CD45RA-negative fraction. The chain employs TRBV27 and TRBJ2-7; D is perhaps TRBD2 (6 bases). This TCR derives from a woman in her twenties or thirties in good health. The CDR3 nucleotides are TGTGCCAGCAGTTTGGCGGGAATAAGGAAGGGGCTAACCGGCGAGCAGTACTTC. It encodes CASSLAGIRKGLTGEQYF.